The rows below give T cell receptor beta chains drawn from one sample of a study of T cells in localized non-small cell lung cancer. TCRdb keeps only in-frame clones here, not all; method: immunoSEQ multiplex PCR. This table holds some 140,000 clones, around 92% found once. This specimen was peripheral blood, taken before any cancer treatment. The origin of the receptors is a female donor aged 60 or older with stage I lung adenocarcinoma. CDR3s include the opening cysteine and the closing phenylalanine or tryptophan. A D gene is named only where the DNA matches it firmly. Expanded clones get a size class; other rows say once, few or many, or leave the size out.

V gene	clone size	J gene	D gene	CDR3 protein	CDR3 DNA
TRBV9	NA	TRBJ1-3	NA	CASSPRGPSSGNTIYF	TGTGCCAGCAGCCCGAGGGGTCCAAGCTCTGGAAACACCATATATTTT
TRBV29-1	few	TRBJ1-1	NA	CSAGEGMNTEAFF	TGCAGCGCCGGGGAGGGCATGAACACTGAAGCTTTCTTT
TRBV27	NA	TRBJ1-5	NA	CARRDLQPQHF	TGTGCCAGGAGGGACCTACAGCCCCAGCATTTT
TRBV6-5	NA	TRBJ1-2	NA	CASSYRGGPNYGYTF	TGTGCCAGCAGTTACCGCGGGGGCCCCAACTATGGCTACACCTTC
TRBV7-9	NA	TRBJ1-2	TRBD1	CASTYGQGSDYGYTF	TGTGCCAGCACCTACGGACAGGGATCGGACTATGGCTACACCTTC
TRBV30	NA	TRBJ1-1	NA	CAWSVLFPGTEAFF	TGTGCCTGGAGTGTACTTTTCCCCGGTACTGAAGCTTTCTTT
TRBV6-1	once	TRBJ2-5	TRBD2	CASSMGGETQYF	TGTGCCAGCAGTATGGGGGGGGAGACCCAGTACTTC
TRBV11-2	NA	TRBJ1-3	TRBD1	CASNPTGGNTIYF	TGTGCCAGCAACCCGACAGGGGGGAACACCATATATTTT
TRBV27	NA	TRBJ2-2	NA	CASTPAATGELFF	TGTGCCAGCACCCCGGCGGCTACCGGGGAGCTGTTTTTT
TRBV19	NA	TRBJ2-5	TRBD1	CASSSRSDRVQETQYF	TGTGCCAGTAGTAGCCGATCCGACAGGGTTCAAGAGACCCAGTACTTC
TRBV5-1	NA	TRBJ1-1	NA	CASSLGLNTEAFF	TGCGCCAGCAGCTTGGGGCTGAACACTGAAGCTTTCTTT
TRBV5-4	NA	TRBJ2-1	TRBD2	CASSLTSGNEQFF	TGTGCCAGCAGCTTGACTAGCGGGAATGAGCAGTTCTTC
TRBV7-9	NA	TRBJ2-1	TRBD2	CASSWTTSGRSYNEQFF	TGTGCCAGCAGCTGGACGACTAGCGGGAGGTCCTACAATGAGCAGTTCTTC
TRBV28	NA	TRBJ2-7	TRBD2	CASSLSSGHYEQYF	TGTGCCAGCAGTTTATCTAGCGGCCACTACGAGCAGTACTTC
TRBV6-5	NA	TRBJ2-7	NA	CASFGQWDAEQYF	TGTGCCAGCTTTGGGCAATGGGACGCCGAGCAGTACTTC
TRBV5-1	NA	TRBJ2-5	TRBD1	CASSLLTGGGETQYF	TGCGCCAGCAGCTTGCTAACAGGGGGAGGTGAGACCCAGTACTTC
TRBV7-3	NA	TRBJ2-1	NA	CASSLTVAREQFF	TGTGCCAGCAGCTTAACGGTGGCTCGGGAGCAGTTCTTC
TRBV2	NA	TRBJ2-2	NA	CASRRQNTGELFF	TGTGCCAGCAGACGGCAGAACACCGGGGAGCTGTTTTTT
TRBV7-9	NA	TRBJ2-5	NA	CASSLGVSGKETQYF	TGTGCCAGCAGCTTAGGGGTGAGCGGTAAAGAGACCCAGTACTTC
TRBV30	NA	TRBJ2-3	NA	CAWNRGTDTQYF	TGTGCCTGGAACAGGGGCACAGATACGCAGTATTTT
TRBV10-1	NA	TRBJ2-7	NA	CASSTGSHEQYF	TGCGCCAGCAGTACAGGGTCCCACGAGCAGTACTTC
TRBV6-6	NA	TRBJ2-2	NA	CASNQNTGELFF	TGTGCCAGCAATCAGAACACCGGGGAGCTGTTTTTT
TRBV10-3	NA	TRBJ2-5	TRBD1	CAISQGQQETQYF	TGTGCCATCAGTCAGGGACAGCAAGAGACCCAGTACTTC
TRBV2	NA	TRBJ2-3	NA	CASIARVGDTQYF	TGTGCCAGCATTGCGCGGGTGGGGGATACGCAGTATTTT
TRBV28	NA	TRBJ2-5	TRBD2	CASSPGTSGSRGTQYF	TGTGCCAGCAGTCCCGGGACTAGCGGGAGTCGGGGGACCCAGTACTTC
TRBV28	NA	TRBJ1-1	NA	CASSLGAAYTEAFF	TGTGCCAGCAGTTTAGGGGCAGCGTACACTGAAGCTTTCTTT
TRBV30	NA	TRBJ1-5	NA	CAWSVRRISNQPQHF	TGTGCCTGGAGTGTACGACGGATTAGCAATCAGCCCCAGCATTTT
TRBV4-1	NA	TRBJ2-5	TRBD2	CASSHRRGTSGQETQYF	TGCGCCAGCAGCCATCGGCGAGGGACTAGCGGCCAAGAGACCCAGTACTTC
TRBV15	NA	TRBJ1-4	TRBD1	CATSRDRGTAGWNEKLFF	TGTGCCACCAGCAGAGATCGGGGGACAGCGGGCTGGAATGAAAAACTGTTTTTT
TRBV4-1	few	TRBJ2-1	TRBD1	CASSRGQEQNEQFF	TGCGCCAGCAGCCGAGGACAGGAACAAAATGAGCAGTTCTTC
TRBV11-3	NA	TRBJ2-1	NA	CASSLTPNEQFF	TGTGCCAGCAGCTTAACTCCCAATGAGCAGTTCTTC
TRBV7-2	few	TRBJ1-1	NA	CASSGGRPPTEAFF	TGTGCCAGCAGCGGGGGACGGCCCCCCACTGAAGCTTTCTTT
TRBV9	NA	TRBJ2-1	TRBD2	CASSDRTSGSNEQFF	TGTGCCAGCAGCGATCGGACTAGCGGGAGTAATGAGCAGTTCTTC
TRBV28	NA	TRBJ1-5	NA	CASSFFRSNQPQHF	TGTGCCAGCAGTTTTTTCCGTAGCAATCAGCCCCAGCATTTT
TRBV7-8	NA	TRBJ2-1	NA	CASSLAHGGVEQFF	TGTGCCAGCAGCTTAGCGCACGGAGGAGTTGAGCAGTTCTTC
TRBV19	NA	TRBJ2-7	TRBD2	CASSGLAGAILAEQYF	TGTGCCAGTAGCGGACTAGCGGGAGCTATTCTCGCCGAGCAGTACTTC
TRBV28	NA	TRBJ1-1	NA	CASTNPSEAFF	TGTGCCAGCACCAACCCGAGTGAAGCTTTCTTT
TRBV28	few	TRBJ1-5	NA	CASSLSPPWGNQPQHF	TGTGCCAGCAGTTTATCGCCGCCTTGGGGCAATCAGCCCCAGCATTTT
TRBV30	NA	TRBJ2-3	TRBD2	CAWTPVPKTSGSTDTQYF	TGTGCCTGGACCCCGGTCCCCAAAACTAGCGGAAGCACAGATACGCAGTATTTT
TRBV19	NA	TRBJ1-1	TRBD1	CASTRTGISDEAFF	TGTGCCAGTACCAGGACAGGCATCTCGGATGAAGCTTTCTTT
TRBV6-1	NA	TRBJ1-5	NA	CASRRGELGNQPQHF	TGTGCCAGCAGGCGGGGAGAACTAGGCAATCAGCCCCAGCATTTT
TRBV5-1	NA	TRBJ2-2	NA	CASSLVSIGELFF	TGCGCCAGCAGCTTGGTGTCGATCGGGGAGCTGTTTTTT
TRBV2	once	TRBJ2-3	TRBD1	CASSPTGTGGSTDTQYF	TGTGCCAGCAGTCCGACCGGGACAGGGGGTAGTACAGATACGCAGTATTTT
TRBV5-8	NA	TRBJ2-2	NA	CASSFRNTGELFF	TGTGCCAGCAGCTTTAGGAACACCGGGGAGCTGTTTTTT
TRBV28	NA	TRBJ1-2	NA	CASRKGLNYGYTF	TGTGCCAGCAGAAAGGGACTGAACTATGGCTACACCTTC
TRBV5-6	NA	TRBJ2-7	NA	CASSLTGTPYERYF	TGTGCCAGCAGCTTGACAGGAACCCCTTACGAGCGGTACTTC
TRBV7-2	medium-sized	TRBJ2-5	TRBD2	CASRRGGDQETQYF	TGTGCCAGCAGACGGGGAGGGGACCAAGAGACCCAGTACTTC
TRBV2	NA	TRBJ2-6	NA	CASGGTGGANVLTF	TGTGCCAGCGGCGGTACCGGTGGGGCCAACGTCCTGACTTTC
TRBV7-8	NA	TRBJ2-3	NA	CASSHNGASVDSTDTQYF	TGTGCCAGCAGCCATAACGGGGCGTCAGTAGATAGCACAGATACGCAGTATTTT
TRBV4-1	NA	TRBJ1-4	NA	CASSTGREKLFF	TGCGCCAGCAGTACAGGGCGCGAAAAACTGTTTTTT
TRBV7-8	NA	TRBJ2-7	NA	CASSLRSYEQYF	TGTGCCAGCAGCTTAAGATCTTACGAGCAGTACTTC
TRBV27	NA	TRBJ1-4	TRBD1	CASSLRTGGEKLFF	TGTGCCAGCAGTCTCCGGACAGGGGGGGAAAAACTGTTTTTT
TRBV21-1	NA	TRBJ2-7	NA	CASSTRTTLRGYEQYF	TGTGCCAGCAGCACCCGGACTACCCTGAGGGGCTACGAGCAGTACTTC
TRBV5-4	NA	TRBJ2-2	TRBD1	CASSGQGAGTGELFF	TGTGCCAGCAGCGGACAGGGTGCGGGCACCGGGGAGCTGTTTTTT